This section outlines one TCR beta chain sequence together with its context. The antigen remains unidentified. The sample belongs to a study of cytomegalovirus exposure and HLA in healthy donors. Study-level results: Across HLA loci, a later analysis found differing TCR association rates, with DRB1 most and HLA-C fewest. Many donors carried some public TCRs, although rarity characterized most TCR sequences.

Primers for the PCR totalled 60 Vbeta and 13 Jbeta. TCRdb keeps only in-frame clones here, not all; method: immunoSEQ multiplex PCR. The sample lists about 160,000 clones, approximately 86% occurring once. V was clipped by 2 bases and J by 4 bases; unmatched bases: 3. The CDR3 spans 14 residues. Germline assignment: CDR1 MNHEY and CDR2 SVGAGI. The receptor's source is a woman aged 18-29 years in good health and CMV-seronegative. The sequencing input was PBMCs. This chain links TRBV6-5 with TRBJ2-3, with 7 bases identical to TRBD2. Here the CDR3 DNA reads TGTGCCAGCAGTTACACCCGGGGGGCAGATACGCAGTATTTT. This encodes CASSYTRGADTQYF.